This is a list of T cell receptor beta chains from one sample in a study of T-cell reconstitution after alpha-beta-depleted transplantation in children. TCRdb reprocessed the PCR reads via MiXCR and lists one record per CDR3 protein. Of a few hundred thousand distinct CDR3 sequences in the sample, approximately 24% were seen once. The sequenced sample was PBMCs, mostly from graft donor cells, obtained 360 days after TCRalphabeta/CD19-depleted stem cell transplant. The source of these receptors is a female patient aged 2 to 10 who had a stem cell transplant for congenital amegakaryocytic thrombocytopenia, so the T cells may come from the graft donor. Both conserved end residues are part of each CDR3. D genes are given only for firm matches. A clone size is listed for some rows: how often the clone was seen (once, few, many), or a class if it is expanded.

cdr3_nt cdr3_aa cdr3_length clone_size v_call d_call j_call
TGTGCCAGCAGTGGGACATCCCTTAGGGGAGAGCAGTACTTC CASSGTSLRGEQYF 14 - TRBV2 - TRBJ2-7
TGTGCCAGCTCACCAGGAGGGACGGGGGGAGATACGCAGTATTTT CASSPGGTGGDTQYF 15 few TRBV18 TRBD2 TRBJ2-3
TGCGCCAGCAGCTTGGGCGTAGGGGTGAACACTGAAGCTTTCTTT CASSLGVGVNTEAFF 15 few TRBV5-1 - TRBJ1-1
TGTGCCAGCAGCCAAGATAACGTAGTTACGCAGTATTTT CASSQDNVVTQYF 13 - TRBV3-1 - TRBJ2-3
TGTGCCAGCAGCCCACCCGGGGCGGATAAAAACATTCAGTACTTC CASSPPGADKNIQYF 15 many TRBV7-9 - TRBJ2-4
TGCAGTGCTAGAGATGGGGGGGCGGGCTCCTACGAGCAGTACTTC CSARDGGAGSYEQYF 15 - TRBV20-1 - TRBJ2-7
TGCAGTGCTAGAGACGCACAGGGGGGTCGAGACGAGCAGTACTTC CSARDAQGGRDEQYF 15 few TRBV20-1 TRBD1 TRBJ2-7
TGCGCCAGCAGCCAAGAGCCGAGCGTGTCCTACGAGCAGTACTTC CASSQEPSVSYEQYF 15 - TRBV4-1 - TRBJ2-7
TGCAGTGCTAGACTTGGGGGGTCTCAGCCCCAGCATTTT CSARLGGSQPQHF 13 - TRBV20-1 - TRBJ1-5
TGCGCCAGCAGCCAAGATAAGGGGCGCGGATTCGGGAGCTCCTACAATGAGCAGTTCTTC CASSQDKGRGFGSSYNEQFF 20 - TRBV4-3 - TRBJ2-1
TGTGCCAGCAGCTTGAGACAGTTTCCGAACACCGGGGAGCTGTTTTTT CASSLRQFPNTGELFF 16 - TRBV5-4 - TRBJ2-2
TGTGCCAGCAGTCCAGGTCTCGCCCATAATGAAAAACTGTTTTTT CASSPGLAHNEKLFF 15 - TRBV6-1 - TRBJ1-4
TGCAGCGTCGAAAACCCACAGGGGAGAAACACTGAAGCTTTCTTT CSVENPQGRNTEAFF 15 - TRBV29-1 TRBD1 TRBJ1-1
TGTGCCAGCAAAACCAAAACTAGTTTCCAAGAGACCCAGTACTTC CASKTKTSFQETQYF 15 few TRBV12-3/TRBV12-4 - TRBJ2-5
TGTGCCAGCAGTTACAGGGGGGCCCTAAACTACGAGCAGTACTTC CASSYRGALNYEQYF 15 - TRBV6-2/TRBV6-3 - TRBJ2-7